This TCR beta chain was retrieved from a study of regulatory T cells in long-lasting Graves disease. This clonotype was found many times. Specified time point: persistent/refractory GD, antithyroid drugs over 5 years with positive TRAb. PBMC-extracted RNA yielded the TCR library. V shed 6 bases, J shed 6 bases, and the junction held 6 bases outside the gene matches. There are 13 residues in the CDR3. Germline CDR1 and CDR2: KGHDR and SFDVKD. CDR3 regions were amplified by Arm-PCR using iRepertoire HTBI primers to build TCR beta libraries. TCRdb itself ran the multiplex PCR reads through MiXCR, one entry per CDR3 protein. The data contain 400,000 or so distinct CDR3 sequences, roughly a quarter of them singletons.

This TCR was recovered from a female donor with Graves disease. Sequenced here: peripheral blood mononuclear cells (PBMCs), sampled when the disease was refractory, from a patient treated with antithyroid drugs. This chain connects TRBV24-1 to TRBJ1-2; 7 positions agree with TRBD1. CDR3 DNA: TGTGCCACCAGTACCGGGACAGTGGATGGCTACACCTTC. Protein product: CATSTGTVDGYTF.